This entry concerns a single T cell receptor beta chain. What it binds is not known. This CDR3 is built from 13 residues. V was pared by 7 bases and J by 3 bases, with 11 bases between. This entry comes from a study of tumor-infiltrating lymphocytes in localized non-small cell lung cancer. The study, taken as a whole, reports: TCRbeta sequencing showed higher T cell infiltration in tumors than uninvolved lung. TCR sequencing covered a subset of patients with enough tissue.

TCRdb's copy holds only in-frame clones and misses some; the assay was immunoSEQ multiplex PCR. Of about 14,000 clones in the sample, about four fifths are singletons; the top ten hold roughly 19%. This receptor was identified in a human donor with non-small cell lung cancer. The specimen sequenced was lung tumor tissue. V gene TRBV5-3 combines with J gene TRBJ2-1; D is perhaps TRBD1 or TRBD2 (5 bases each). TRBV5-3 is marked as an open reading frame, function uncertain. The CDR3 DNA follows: TGTGCCAGAGGGGGACCCATCTACAATGAGCAGTTCTTC. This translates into CARGGPIYNEQFF.